The clone carrying this TCR beta chain was seen a handful of times. Antigen: not known. The data stem from a study of CD4 T cells in relation to SARS-CoV-2 and coronaviruses. Study context: The negative reference was HIV-1 Nef peptide pool or peptide-free culture.

Method: immunoSEQ multiplex PCR; TCRdb's copy keeps in-frame clones and lacks some. The repertoire holds tens of thousands of clones, approximately 76% seen once, with around 12% in the top ten. Before the COVID-19 pandemic, during about 2010-2018, CD4+ T cells were taken from unexposed donors. Isolation of CD4+ T cells took place after roughly nine days in culture. Overall study findings and caveats: No crossreactivity against non-spike viral proteins was tested here. No donor gave both pre-pandemic and post-infection samples.

V gave up 1 base and J gave up 4 bases, with 18 bases separating them. There are 17 residues in the CDR3. The germline V gene encodes CDR1 SGHRS and CDR2 YFSETQ. This receptor was identified in a human donor in good health. The chain is built from TRBV5-1 and TRBJ2-1; D is undetermined. Material: CD4+ T cells from PBMCs, cultured in vitro. CDR3: CASSLFRDATVYNEQFF. In DNA form, the CDR3 reads TGCGCCAGCAGCTTGTTCCGAGACGCGACGGTATACAATGAGCAGTTCTTC.